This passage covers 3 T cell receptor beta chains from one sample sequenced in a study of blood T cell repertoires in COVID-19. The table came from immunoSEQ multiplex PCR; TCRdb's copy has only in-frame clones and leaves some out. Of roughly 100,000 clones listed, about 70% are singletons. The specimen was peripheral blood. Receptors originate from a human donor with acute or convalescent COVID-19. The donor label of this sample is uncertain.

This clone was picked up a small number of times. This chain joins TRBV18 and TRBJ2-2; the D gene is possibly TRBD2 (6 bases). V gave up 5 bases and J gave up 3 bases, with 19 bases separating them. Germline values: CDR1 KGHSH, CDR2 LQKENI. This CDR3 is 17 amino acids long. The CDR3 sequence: CASSSPTSGFYTGELFF. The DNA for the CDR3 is TGTGCCAGCTCAAGCCCTACCAGCGGGTTTTACACCGGGGAGCTGTTTTTT.

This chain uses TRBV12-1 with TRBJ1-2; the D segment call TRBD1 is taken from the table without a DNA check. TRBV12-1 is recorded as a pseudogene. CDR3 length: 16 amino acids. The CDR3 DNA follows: TGTGCCAGCAGCTTTGCCCGACAGGGGGCAAGAGGAGGCTACACCTTC. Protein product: CASSFARQGARGGYTF.

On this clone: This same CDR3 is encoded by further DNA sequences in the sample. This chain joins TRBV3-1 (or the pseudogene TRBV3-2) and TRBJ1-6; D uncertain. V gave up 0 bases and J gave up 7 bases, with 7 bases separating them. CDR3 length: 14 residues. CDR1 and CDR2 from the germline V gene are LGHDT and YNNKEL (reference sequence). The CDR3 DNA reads TGTGCCAGCAGCCAAGAAACGGGGAATTCACCCCTCCACTTT. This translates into CASSQETGNSPLHF.